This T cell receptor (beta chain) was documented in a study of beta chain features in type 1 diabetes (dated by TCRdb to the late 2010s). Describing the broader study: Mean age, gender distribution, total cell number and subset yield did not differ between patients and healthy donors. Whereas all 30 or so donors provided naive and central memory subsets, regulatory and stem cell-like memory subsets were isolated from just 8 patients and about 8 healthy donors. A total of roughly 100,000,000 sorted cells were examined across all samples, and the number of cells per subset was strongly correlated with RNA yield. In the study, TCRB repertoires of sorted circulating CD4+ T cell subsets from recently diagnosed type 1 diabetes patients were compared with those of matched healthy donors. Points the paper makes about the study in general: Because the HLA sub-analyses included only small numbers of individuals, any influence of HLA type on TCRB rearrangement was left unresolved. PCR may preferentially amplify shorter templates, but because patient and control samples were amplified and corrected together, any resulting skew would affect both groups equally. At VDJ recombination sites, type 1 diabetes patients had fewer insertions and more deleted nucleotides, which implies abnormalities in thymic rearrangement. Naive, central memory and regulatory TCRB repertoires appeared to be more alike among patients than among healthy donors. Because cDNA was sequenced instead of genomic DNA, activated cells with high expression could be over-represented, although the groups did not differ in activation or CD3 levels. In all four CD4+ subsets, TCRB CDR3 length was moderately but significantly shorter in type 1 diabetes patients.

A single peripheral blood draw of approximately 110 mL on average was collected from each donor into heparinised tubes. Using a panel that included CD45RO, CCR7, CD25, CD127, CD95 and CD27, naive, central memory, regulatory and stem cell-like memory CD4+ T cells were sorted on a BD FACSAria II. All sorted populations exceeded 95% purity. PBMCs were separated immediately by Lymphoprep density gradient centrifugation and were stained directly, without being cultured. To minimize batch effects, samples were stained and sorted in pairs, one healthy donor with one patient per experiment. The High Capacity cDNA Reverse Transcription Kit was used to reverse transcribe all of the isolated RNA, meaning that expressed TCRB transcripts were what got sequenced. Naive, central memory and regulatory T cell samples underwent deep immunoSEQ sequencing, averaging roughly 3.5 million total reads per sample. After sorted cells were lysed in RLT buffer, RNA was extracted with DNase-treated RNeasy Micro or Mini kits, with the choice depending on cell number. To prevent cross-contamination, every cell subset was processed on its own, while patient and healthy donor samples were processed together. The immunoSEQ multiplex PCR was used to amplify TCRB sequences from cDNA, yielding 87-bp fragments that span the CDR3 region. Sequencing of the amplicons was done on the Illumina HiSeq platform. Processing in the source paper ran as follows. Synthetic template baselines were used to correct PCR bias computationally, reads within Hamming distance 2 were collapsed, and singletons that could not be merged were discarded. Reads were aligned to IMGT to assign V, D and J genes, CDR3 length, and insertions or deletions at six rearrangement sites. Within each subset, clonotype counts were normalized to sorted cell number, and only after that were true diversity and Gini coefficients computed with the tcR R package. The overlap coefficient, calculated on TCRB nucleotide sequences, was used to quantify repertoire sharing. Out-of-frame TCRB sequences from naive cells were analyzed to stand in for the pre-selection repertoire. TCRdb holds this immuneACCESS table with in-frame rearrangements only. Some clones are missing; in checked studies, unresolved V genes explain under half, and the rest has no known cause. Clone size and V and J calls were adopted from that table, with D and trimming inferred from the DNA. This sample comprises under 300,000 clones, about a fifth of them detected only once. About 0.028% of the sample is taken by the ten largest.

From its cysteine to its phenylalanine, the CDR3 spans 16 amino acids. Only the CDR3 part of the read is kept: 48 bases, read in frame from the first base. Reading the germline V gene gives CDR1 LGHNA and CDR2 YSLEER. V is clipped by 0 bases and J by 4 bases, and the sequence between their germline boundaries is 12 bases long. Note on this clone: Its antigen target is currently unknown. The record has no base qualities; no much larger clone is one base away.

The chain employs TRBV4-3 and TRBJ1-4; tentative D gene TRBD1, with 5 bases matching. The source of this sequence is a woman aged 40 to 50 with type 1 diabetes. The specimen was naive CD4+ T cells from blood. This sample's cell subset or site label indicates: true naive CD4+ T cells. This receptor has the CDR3 CASSQDPGLLNEKLFF. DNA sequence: TGCGCCAGCAGCCAAGATCCGGGACTCCTTAATGAAAAACTGTTTTTT.